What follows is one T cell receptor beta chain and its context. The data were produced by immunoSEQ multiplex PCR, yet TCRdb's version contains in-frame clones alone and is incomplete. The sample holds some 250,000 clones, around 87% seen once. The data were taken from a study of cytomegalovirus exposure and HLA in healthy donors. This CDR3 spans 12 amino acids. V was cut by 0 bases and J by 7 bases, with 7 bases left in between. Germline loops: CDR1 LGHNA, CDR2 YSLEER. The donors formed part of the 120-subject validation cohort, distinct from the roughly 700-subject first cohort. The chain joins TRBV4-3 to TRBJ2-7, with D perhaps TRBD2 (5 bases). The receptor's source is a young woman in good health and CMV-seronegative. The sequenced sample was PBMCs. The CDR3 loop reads CASSQDTGEQYF. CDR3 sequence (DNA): TGCGCCAGCAGCCAAGACACGGGAGAGCAGTACTTC.